One sample yielded the 28 T cell receptor beta chains listed below, sequenced in a study of cytomegalovirus exposure and HLA in healthy donors. Primers for the PCR totalled 60 Vbeta and 13 Jbeta. Assay: immunoSEQ multiplex PCR; the TCRdb copy retains only in-frame clones and omits some. Of about 200,000 clones listed, under 90% are singletons. The sequencing sample was made of PBMCs. The origin of the receptors is a boy under 10 years old in good health and CMV-seronegative.

This chain joins TRBV18 and TRBJ1-1, with D possibly matching TRBD1 (5 bases). The CDR3 has 11 residues. Germline lookup yields CDR1 KGHSH and CDR2 LQKENI. The CDR3 DNA reads as TGTGCTGGGGGGGATCGGACTGAAGCTTTCTTT. It codes for CAGGDRTEAFF. Complete variable domain (other parts from reference TRBV18 and TRBJ1-1): NAGVMQNPRHLVRRRGQEARLRCSPMKGHSHVYWYRQLPEEGLKFMVYLQKENIIDESGMPKERFSAEFPKEGPSILRIQQVVRGDSAAYFCAGGDRTEAFFGQGTRLTVV.

J is TRBJ2-7 and V is TRBV4-2, with a tentative D call TRBD2 (5 bases). This CDR3 has 13 residues. The germline V and J ends were trimmed by 0 bases and 4 bases, with 7 bases remaining between them. Germline lookup yields CDR1 LGHNA and CDR2 YNFKEQ. CDR3 sequence (DNA): TGTGCCAGCAGCCAAGATCGGGAATACGAGCAGTACTTC. Its protein is CASSQDREYEQYF.

This clone has more than one count but fewer than ten. The J gene is TRBJ2-2, the V gene TRBV5-4; TRBD2 aligns across 7 bases. V was pared by 1 base and J by 3 bases, with 3 bases of the junction left unmatched. The germline V gene encodes CDR1 SGHNT and CDR2 YYREEE (reference sequence). This CDR3 is 15 amino acids long. CDR3 DNA: TGTGCCAGCAGCTTGACTAGCGCTGACACCGGGGAGCTGTTTTTT. It codes for CASSLTSADTGELFF.

This chain links TRBV27 with TRBJ2-3; tentative D call: TRBD1 (6 bases). The germline V and J ends were trimmed by 8 bases and 6 bases, with 15 bases remaining between them. Germline lookup yields CDR1 MNHEY and CDR2 SMNVEV (reference sequence). The CDR3 runs 13 residues. The CDR3 sequence: CASRTDSPDTQYF. The CDR3 region has the DNA TGTGCCAGCCGGACAGACAGTCCGGATACGCAGTATTTT.

This chain joins TRBV7-2 and TRBJ2-3; 12 nucleotides match TRBD2. The germline V gene has CDR1 SGHTA and CDR2 FQGNSA. J was trimmed by 8 bases and V by 3 bases; bases with no gene match: 9. The CDR3 runs to 16 residues. CDR3 sequence: CASSFTLAGGPGTQYF. The DNA for the CDR3 is TGTGCCAGCAGCTTCACGCTAGCGGGGGGGCCCGGTACGCAGTATTTT.

This rearrangement joins TRBV19 to TRBJ1-2; no reliable D call. CDR1 LNHDA and CDR2 SQIVND come from the germline V gene (reference sequence). This CDR3 is 15 amino acids long. V shed 1 base and J shed 4 bases, with 13 bases lying between them. CDR3 protein: CASSIVGRAIYGYTF. The CDR3 region has the DNA TGTGCCAGTAGTATAGTTGGGCGCGCTATCTATGGCTACACCTTC.

This clone was counted a few times. The chain combines TRBV7-9 with TRBJ1-1; 12 bases line up with TRBD1. The junction had 6 bases not matched to a gene; V was cut back by 1 base and J by 3 bases. Germline values: CDR1 SEHNR, CDR2 FQNEAQ (reference sequence). The CDR3 is 17 residues long. The chain's CDR3 is CASSLGGDRGLHTEAFF. In DNA, the CDR3 is TGTGCCAGCAGCTTAGGCGGGGACAGGGGGCTACACACTGAAGCTTTCTTT. The full variable domain, rest sourced from reference TRBV7-9 and TRBJ1-1, is DTGVSQNPRHKITKRGQNVTFRCDPISEHNRLYWYRQTLGQGPEFLTYFQNEAQLEKSRLLSDRFSAERPKGSFSTLEIQRTEQGDSAMYLCASSLGGDRGLHTEAFFGQGTRLTVV.

This clone was counted a few times. CDR3 amino acids: CASSLEQGYSEAFF. CDR3 nucleotide sequence: TGTGCCAGCAGTTTGGAACAGGGATACTCTGAAGCTTTCTTT. The rearrangement joins TRBV27 to TRBJ1-1; perhaps TRBD1 as D (6 bases). Trimming left V 3 bases short and J 6 bases short, with 14 bases between. The CDR3 runs 14 residues. Germline values: CDR1 MNHEY, CDR2 SMNVEV (reference sequence).

V is TRBV2 and J is TRBJ1-1; D unresolved. The CDR3 runs to 13 residues. V shed 6 bases and J shed 8 bases, with 16 bases lying between them. Germline assignment: CDR1 SNHLY and CDR2 FYNNEI. The CDR3 reads CASRDGSPLEAFF. CDR3 DNA: TGTGCCAGCAGGGATGGGAGTCCCCTCGAAGCTTTCTTT.

The chain combines TRBV7-2 with TRBJ1-6, with 9 positions matching TRBD1. The V gene end was trimmed by 0 bases and the J gene end by 11 bases; junction bases not matched to a gene: 2. Germline CDR1 is SGHTA and CDR2 is FQGNSA. The CDR3 has 14 residues. CDR3 coding DNA: TGTGCCAGCAGCTTAGCGCGACAGGGGGCACCCCTCCACTTT. Translating gives CASSLARQGAPLHF. The variable domain in full, with the rest retrieved from reference TRBV7-2 and TRBJ1-6, is GAGVSQSPSNKVTEKGKDVELRCDPISGHTALYWYRQSLGQGLEFLIYFQGNSAPDKSGLPSDRFSAERTGGSVSTLTIQRTQQEDSAVYLCASSLARQGAPLHFGNGTRLTVT.

The chain has TRBV18 and TRBJ2-5, with 10 bases lining up with TRBD2. The CDR3 runs 15 residues. Germline values: CDR1 KGHSH, CDR2 LQKENI. The V gene end was trimmed by 3 bases and the J gene end by 2 bases; junction bases not matched to a gene: 3. CDR3 DNA sequence: TGTGCCAGCTCACCCCCGGGACTAGCGCAAGAGACCCAGTACTTC. Protein product: CASSPPGLAQETQYF.

CDR3 loop: CASSHGQIAKNIQYF. The CDR3 DNA reads TGTGCCAGCAGTCACGGACAGATAGCCAAAAACATTCAGTACTTC. The rearrangement uses TRBV6-5 and TRBJ2-4, with D perhaps TRBD1 (6 bases). Between the trimmed V and J ends, which lost 5 bases and 0 bases, there was a span of 11 bases. The CDR3 loop spans 15 amino acids. CDR1 is MNHEY, CDR2 SVGAGI, per germline.

The chain uses TRBV6-1 and TRBJ2-3; 7 positions match TRBD1. Germline V CDR1 and CDR2: MNHNS, SASEGT. The ends lost 1 base at V and 0 bases at J; junction bases unmatched: 4. This CDR3 is 16 amino acids long. CDR3 protein: CASSEGQGVSTDTQYF. The CDR3 bases are TGTGCCAGCAGTGAAGGCCAGGGGGTGAGCACAGATACGCAGTATTTT.

This clone was seen a few times. The chain recombines TRBV11-2 with TRBJ2-2; possibly TRBD1 for D (6 bases). Trimming stripped 4 bases from V and 1 base from J, with 10 bases between. Germline V CDR1 and CDR2: SGHAT, FQNNGV. The CDR3 has 15 residues. CDR3 residues: CASSSPTGNTGELFF. The CDR3, as DNA: TGTGCCAGCAGCTCACCGACAGGGAACACCGGGGAGCTGTTTTTT.

The CDR3: CASSPTGRRFEQYF. DNA of the CDR3: TGTGCCAGCAGCCCGACCGGCCGGCGGTTCGAGCAGTACTTC. The V gene is TRBV7-8, the J gene TRBJ2-7; D unclear. The CDR3 runs to 14 residues. Germline V gene sequence: CDR1 SGHVS, CDR2 FQNEAQ. V gave up 5 bases and J gave up 6 bases, with 17 bases separating them.

The chain has TRBV5-6 and TRBJ2-1; D perhaps matches TRBD1 (6 bases). The germline V and J ends were trimmed by 0 bases and 9 bases, with 10 bases remaining between them. CDR3 length equals 13 residues. The germline V gene encodes CDR1 SGHDT and CDR2 YYEEEE. As DNA, the CDR3 is TGTGCCAGCAGCTTGGAAGGCAGGGGTGAGCAGTTCTTC. Its protein is CASSLEGRGEQFF.

The chain is built from TRBV13 and TRBJ2-7; D unresolved. The CDR3 is made up of 13 amino acids. The ends were cut back, 5 bases at V and 3 bases at J, with 11 bases in the middle. Looked up from germline, CDR1 is PRHDT and CDR2 is FYEKMQ (reference sequence). The CDR3 DNA reads as TGTGCCAGCAGCCTCATAAACAACTACGAGCAGTACTTC. Translating gives CASSLINNYEQYF.

This chain connects TRBV7-8 to TRBJ1-2, with D perhaps TRBD1 (5 bases). V was trimmed by 8 bases and J by 4 bases, leaving 14 bases between them. This CDR3 region has 13 residues. The germline gives CDR1 SGHVS, CDR2 FQNEAQ. CDR3 DNA: TGTGCCAGCGCGGGGGGTTTAGTCTATGGCTACACCTTC. Amino acid sequence: CASAGGLVYGYTF.

Of note for this clone: This same CDR3 is encoded by further DNA sequences in the sample. The rearrangement links TRBV5-1 to TRBJ2-5; no clear D gene. This CDR3 contains 12 residues. In germline, CDR1 is SGHRS, CDR2 YFSETQ. V lost 4 bases and J 0 bases, leaving 4 bases between the germline ends. CDR3 sequence (DNA): TGCGCCAGCAGCCCGGACCAAGAGACCCAGTACTTC. Translating it yields CASSPDQETQYF. Combining the CDR3 with reference TRBV5-1 and TRBJ2-5 gives the whole variable domain KAGVTQTPRYLIKTRGQQVTLSCSPISGHRSVSWYQQTPGQGLQFLFEYFSETQRNKGNFPGRFSGRQFSNSRSEMNVSTLELGDSALYLCASSPDQETQYFGPGTRLLVL.

The V call is TRBV4-3, the J call TRBJ2-1; a possible D gene is TRBD1 (6 bases). The germline V gene has CDR1 LGHNA and CDR2 YSLEER. CDR3 length equals 15 residues. Trimming pared 2 bases from V and 5 bases from J, leaving 13 bases between. The CDR3 region has the DNA TGCGCCAGCAGCCAACTAGGCTACAGGGACAATGAGCAGTTCTTC. Translation: CASSQLGYRDNEQFF.

This clone was counted only a few times. The V call is TRBV18, the J call TRBJ1-6; 10 bases are shared with TRBD1. This CDR3 has 16 residues. With V trimmed by 3 bases and J by 7 bases, 6 bases remained unmatched. CDR1 KGHSH and CDR2 LQKENI come from the germline V gene. CDR3 DNA: TGTGCCAGCTCACCTCCAGGACAGGGGGGCAATTCACCCCTCCACTTT. This sequence encodes CASSPPGQGGNSPLHF.

This clone was counted once. This sequence joins TRBV28 and TRBJ2-5; D unclear. The germline V gene has CDR1 MDHEN and CDR2 SYDVKM. This CDR3 is built from 13 residues. V was clipped by 3 bases and J by 5 bases, with 10 bases between them. CDR3 in DNA: TGTGCCAGCAGTTTTAGAGGATCCGAGACCCAGTACTTC. It is translated as CASSFRGSETQYF. Filled out from reference TRBV28 and TRBJ2-5, the complete variable domain reads DVKVTQSSRYLVKRTGEKVFLECVQDMDHENMFWYRQDPGLGLRLIYFSYDVKMKEKGDIPEGYSVSREKKERFSLILESASTNQTSMYLCASSFRGSETQYFGPGTRLLVL.

The chain combines TRBV12-5 with TRBJ2-2; possibly TRBD2 for D (6 bases). The CDR3 has 14 residues. The germline V gene encodes CDR1 LGHNT and CDR2 FRNRAP. The V gene lost 6 bases and the J gene lost 7 bases, with 15 bases spanning the gap. This CDR3 is CASGNLRGLGELFF. DNA of the CDR3: TGTGCTAGTGGCAATCTCCGGGGACTCGGGGAGCTGTTTTTT.

The chain joins TRBV27 to TRBJ1-1; D perhaps matches TRBD1 (6 bases). The V and J ends lost 10 bases and 9 bases respectively, with 15 bases between them. The CDR3 is 11 amino acids. Germline CDR1 MNHEY, CDR2 SMNVEV (reference sequence). The CDR3 region has the DNA TGTGCCACCGTGGGGGGGGACAAAGCTTTCTTT. As protein: CATVGGDKAFF.

This clone was detected only a few times. The genes are TRBV7-2 and TRBJ1-5; 7 positions agree with TRBD1. Per the germline V gene, CDR1 is SGHTA and CDR2 is FQGNSA. The CDR3 consists of 16 residues. The J segment lost 2 bases and the V segment lost 5 bases, leaving 9 bases of the junction unmatched. The CDR3 region is CASSHNRGVGNQPQHF. The DNA of the CDR3 is TGTGCCAGCAGCCACAACAGGGGCGTGGGCAATCAGCCCCAGCATTTT.

The chain links TRBV2 to TRBJ1-5; tentative D call: TRBD1 (5 bases). Deletions cut 4 bases from V and 2 bases from J, with 24 bases between. The CDR3 has 19 residues. Germline loops: CDR1 SNHLY, CDR2 FYNNEI. In DNA, the CDR3 is TGTGCCAGCAGTGTGTCCAGGACGGGGGGGTTGAAGGGCAATCAGCCCCAGCATTTT. Its translation is CASSVSRTGGLKGNQPQHF.

The chain joins TRBV5-4 to TRBJ1-1; D may be TRBD1 (5 bases). V was shortened by 4 bases and J by 5 bases, with 15 bases between the two germline ends. There are 14 residues in the CDR3. CDR1 is SGHNT and CDR2 is YYREEE in the germline V gene (reference sequence). Written as DNA, the CDR3 is TGTGCCAGCAGCCACAGGTGGACGCAAACTGAAGCTTTCTTT. Protein: CASSHRWTQTEAFF.

This chain links TRBV5-4 with TRBJ2-1; 10 bases map to TRBD1. Germline V gene lookup returns CDR1 SGHNT and CDR2 YYREEE (reference sequence). The trim removed 3 bases at V and 9 bases at J, leaving 9 bases unmatched. This CDR3 region has 15 residues. For the CDR3, the DNA is TGTGCCAGCAGCTCCCCCGGGACAGGGGACATTGAGCAGTTCTTC. It translates to CASSSPGTGDIEQFF. Using reference TRBV5-4 and TRBJ2-1 for the parts outside the CDR3, the full variable domain is ETGVTQSPTHLIKTRGQQVTLRCSSQSGHNTVSWYQQALGQGPQFIFQYYREEENGRGNFPPRFSGLQFPNYSSELNVNALELDDSALYLCASSSPGTGDIEQFFGPGTRLTVL.